This T cell receptor beta chain emerged from a study of T cell responses to AZD1222 COVID-19 vaccine. The CDR3 is 15 amino acids. V was pared by 5 bases and J by 5 bases, with 9 bases of the junction left unmatched. Germline V gene lookup returns CDR1 SGHAT and CDR2 FQNNGV. Assay used: immunoSEQ multiplex PCR; TCRdb lists only in-frame clones, some missing. Of 130,000 to 150,000 clones listed, more than 70% are singletons. General study results and limits: It was only after the peak T cell response that any repertoires were sampled.

Turning to this clone: Its specificity is unknown.

The specimen was peripheral blood, collected on day 0 of AZD1222 vaccination. The receptor was derived from an adult in good health. This chain links TRBV11-2 with TRBJ2-7; 10 bases line up with TRBD2. The chain's CDR3 is CASSGRLAGRDEQYF. In DNA form, the CDR3 reads TGTGCCAGCAGCGGACGACTAGCGGGTAGAGACGAGCAGTACTTC.